This T cell receptor beta chain emerged from a study of T cells in women clearing cervical HPV infection. Sequenced by immunoSEQ multiplex PCR; TCRdb stores in-frame clones only, minus some. This sample's clone table lists fewer than 35,000 clones. The CDR3 consists of 14 residues. Germline CDR1 and CDR2: SGHTA and FQGNSA. General study points: Each sample's T-cell count was unknown, possibly confounding richness. Associations may precede or follow infection; HPV-specific or memory T cells were not isolated. Repertoire richness, not evenness, was significantly elevated in CIN3+ cases versus controls.

Remarks on this clone: The antigen is unknown. Read coverage stops 3 residues before the CDR3 terminus; the germline J gene supplies the remainder.

The sample was blood buffy coat. The chain combines TRBV7-2 with TRBJ1-2; 9 bases map to TRBD1. The clonotype comes from a woman between 18 and 69 years old with a cervical HPV16 infection that either progressed to CIN3+ or cleared (not recorded which). CDR3 bases read: TGTGCCAGCAGCTTCGACAGGGGGGGAAACATC. Translating gives CASSFDRGGNI. Given in full, the CDR3 is CASSFDRGGNIYTF.